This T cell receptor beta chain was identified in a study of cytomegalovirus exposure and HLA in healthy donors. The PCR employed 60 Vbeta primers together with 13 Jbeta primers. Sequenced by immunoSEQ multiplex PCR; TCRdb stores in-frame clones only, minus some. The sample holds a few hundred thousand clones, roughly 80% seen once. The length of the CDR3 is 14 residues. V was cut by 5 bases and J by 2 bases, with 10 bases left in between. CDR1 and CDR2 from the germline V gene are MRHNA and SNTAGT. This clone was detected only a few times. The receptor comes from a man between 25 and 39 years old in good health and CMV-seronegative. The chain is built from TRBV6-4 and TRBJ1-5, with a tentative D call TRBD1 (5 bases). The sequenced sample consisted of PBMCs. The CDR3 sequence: CASSRDSGNQPQHF. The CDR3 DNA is TGTGCCAGCAGTCGCGACAGCGGCAATCAGCCCCAGCATTTT.